This entry lists 5 T cell receptor beta chains sequenced from one sample in a study of blood T cell repertoires in COVID-19 (dated by TCRdb to about 2020). The library was prepared using the immunoSEQ multiplex PCR assay. TCRdb retrieved this table from immuneACCESS and kept in-frame rearrangements only. Not all clones are present; in checked studies, unresolved V genes account for under half, and no reason is known for the remainder. The sample table holds around 100,000 clones, of which 70% to 90% were seen once. Around 13% of the sample lies in the top ten. The material sequenced was peripheral blood. These receptors originate from a human donor in a cohort sampled during active COVID-19.

The J gene is TRBJ2-1, the V gene TRBV7-9; TRBD1 might be the D (5 bases). This CDR3 contains 17 residues. The germline CDR1 and CDR2 sequences are SEHNR and FQNEAQ (reference sequence). Trimming cost V 5 bases and J 0 bases, with 17 bases left between them. CDR3 in amino acids: CASSLSPKGFSYNEQFF. The DNA of the CDR3 is TGTGCCAGCAGCCTATCCCCAAAGGGGTTCTCCTACAATGAGCAGTTCTTC.

The chain is built from TRBV6-2 or TRBV6-3 and TRBJ2-3; no clear D gene. Germline values: CDR1 MNHEY, CDR2 SVGEGT. Trimming removed 0 bases from V and 0 bases from J, with 7 bases in between. This CDR3 spans 15 amino acids. The CDR3 loop reads CASSYSEASTDTQYF. In DNA, the CDR3 is TGTGCCAGCAGTTACTCTGAGGCCAGCACAGATACGCAGTATTTT.

The chain joins TRBV24-1 to TRBJ2-1; no firm D call. V lost 6 bases and J 5 bases, leaving 4 bases between the germline ends. The CDR3 has 11 residues. CDR1 is KGHDR, CDR2 SFDVKD, per germline. The CDR3 coding sequence is TGTGCCACCAGTCGGGACAATGAGCAGTTCTTC. Protein product: CATSRDNEQFF.

V is TRBV4-3 and J is TRBJ2-6; TRBD2 is a possible D gene (5 bases). This CDR3 spans 20 amino acids. V gave up 0 bases and J gave up 2 bases, with 20 bases separating them. In germline, CDR1 is LGHNA, CDR2 YSLEER. Written as DNA, the CDR3 is TGCGCCAGCAGCCAAGATTACCCTTCGTGGGGAGTCCCTGGGGCCAACGTCCTGACTTTC. Translated: CASSQDYPSWGVPGANVLTF.

V gene TRBV7-9 combines with J gene TRBJ2-1, with 10 nucleotides matching TRBD1. CDR1 SEHNR and CDR2 FQNEAQ come from the germline V gene (reference sequence). The J segment lost 5 bases and the V segment lost 4 bases, leaving 5 bases of the junction unmatched. This CDR3 contains 15 residues. This chain's CDR3 is CASSYRQGAHNEQFF. CDR3 coding DNA: TGTGCCAGCAGCTACAGACAGGGGGCCCACAATGAGCAGTTCTTC.